This T cell receptor beta chain stems from a study of blood T cell repertoires in COVID-19. Generated by immunoSEQ multiplex PCR, the TCRdb table keeps only in-frame clones and is missing some. Of 150,000 to 200,000 clones detected, around 79% appear once; the ten largest clones hold approximately 13%. The CDR3 consists of 14 residues. Germline loops: CDR1 SGDLS, CDR2 YYNGEE. The V gene end was trimmed by 4 bases and the J gene end by 9 bases; junction bases not matched to a gene: 6. The sequence came from a man aged 45 to 65 who had recovered from COVID-19. The sequencing input was peripheral blood. V gene TRBV9 combines with J gene TRBJ1-3, with TRBD1 matching over 11 bases. The CDR3 is CASSPRDRGFTIYF. The CDR3 bases are TGTGCCAGCAGCCCCCGGGACAGGGGGTTCACCATATATTTT.